These 27 T cell receptor beta chains were sequenced from one sample in a study of blood T cell repertoires in COVID-19. Using immunoSEQ multiplex PCR, the repertoire was profiled, and TCRdb retains in-frame clones only, with some absent. The sample carries about 260,000 clones, approximately 90% recorded once. Material for sequencing was peripheral blood. The receptors were gathered from a woman between 45 and 60 years old who had recovered from COVID-19.

This clone occurred once. V and J are TRBV11-2 and TRBJ1-4; TRBD1 matches 10 bases. The length of the CDR3 is 16 residues. J gave up 4 bases and V 5 bases, and 7 bases lay outside the gene matches. Germline V gene sequence: CDR1 SGHAT, CDR2 FQNNGV. The CDR3 sequence: CASSGRTGGFNEKLFF. CDR3 DNA: TGTGCCAGCAGCGGACGGACAGGGGGGTTTAATGAAAAACTGTTTTTT.

The CDR3 DNA reads TGTGCCAGCGCATGGACTAGCTGGAGACCCGGGCAAAACATTCAGTACTTC. Translating it yields CASAWTSWRPGQNIQYF. The chain carries TRBV6-4 and TRBJ2-4; 8 positions agree with TRBD2. Per germline, CDR1 MRHNA and CDR2 SNTAGT. This CDR3 has 17 residues. V was clipped by 8 bases and J by 5 bases; unmatched bases: 17.

This clone was seen a few times. This chain uses TRBV3-1 (or the pseudogene TRBV3-2) with TRBJ2-5; tentative D call: TRBD2 (5 bases). Looked up from germline, CDR1 is LGHDT and CDR2 is YNNKEL (reference sequence). V was pared by 6 bases and J by 11 bases, with 13 bases between. The CDR3 length is 11 residues. CDR3 nucleotides: TGTGCCAGCAGGCGGGTAGCCCGACAGTACTTC. Translation: CASRRVARQYF.

J is TRBJ1-4 and V is TRBV4-2, with 7 bases identical to TRBD1. The CDR3 is made up of 15 amino acids. V was clipped by 0 bases and J by 8 bases; unmatched bases: 6. Germline V gene data show CDR1 as LGHNA and CDR2 as YNFKEQ. The chain's CDR3 is CASSQDLLQGEKLFF. The CDR3 bases are TGTGCCAGCAGCCAAGACCTCTTACAGGGGGAAAAACTGTTTTTT.

The chain is built from TRBV5-6 and TRBJ2-3, with 7 bases aligning to TRBD2. The CDR3 runs 15 residues. Germline CDR1 reads SGHDT; CDR2 reads YYEEEE. The ends lost 4 bases at V and 4 bases at J; junction bases unmatched: 9. The CDR3 reads CASSRTSGAPDTQYF. In DNA form, the CDR3 reads TGTGCCAGCAGCCGGACCAGCGGGGCTCCAGATACGCAGTATTTT.

J is TRBJ2-3 and V is TRBV15; 12 bases are shared with TRBD2. The CDR3 spans 16 residues. The germline CDR1 and CDR2 sequences are LNHNV and YYDKDF (reference sequence). The trim removed 3 bases at V and 5 bases at J, leaving 6 bases unmatched. For the CDR3, the DNA is TGTGCCACCAGCAGCGGACTAGCGGGATTAAGAGATACGCAGTATTTT. Its protein product is CATSSGLAGLRDTQYF.

The chain uses TRBV4-3 and TRBJ1-1; maybe TRBD1 (5 bases). Trimming took 3 bases from V and 8 from J, leaving 22 bases between them. The CDR3 has 16 residues. CDR1 LGHNA and CDR2 YSLEER come from the germline V gene. CDR3 protein: CASSQHPTGTGDEAFF. CDR3 sequence (DNA): TGCGCCAGCAGCCAGCATCCTACCGGGACTGGGGACGAAGCTTTCTTT.

The rearrangement joins TRBV19 to TRBJ1-5; D may be TRBD1 (6 bases). CDR1 is LNHDA and CDR2 is SQIVND in the germline V gene (reference sequence). The germline V and J ends were trimmed by 5 bases and 2 bases, with 13 bases remaining between them. The CDR3 length is 15 residues. The CDR3 protein is CASSLPGAGNQPQHF. The DNA of the CDR3 is TGTGCCAGTAGTTTGCCAGGGGCTGGCAATCAGCCCCAGCATTTT.

This sequence joins TRBV27 and TRBJ2-7; D possibly corresponds to TRBD1 (6 bases). Trimming removed 6 bases at V and 4 bases at J, with 19 bases between. There are 15 residues in the CDR3. Germline CDR1 reads MNHEY; CDR2 reads SMNVEV (reference sequence). CDR3 in amino acids: CASSSPGHGLYEQYF. As DNA, the CDR3 is TGTGCCAGCAGCTCTCCGGGACACGGACTTTACGAGCAGTACTTC.

This clone showed up many times. Other nucleotide sequences in the sample specify the same CDR3. V usage is TRBV30 and J usage is TRBJ1-5; D call uncertain. The germline V gene encodes CDR1 GTSNPN and CDR2 SVGIG (reference sequence). The CDR3 is made up of 13 amino acids. Trimming removed 5 bases at V and 0 bases at J, with 8 bases between. The CDR3 region has the DNA TGTGCCTGGTCCGCAGATAGCAATCAGCCCCAGCATTTT. Its translation is CAWSADSNQPQHF. Full variable domain (rest looked up from reference TRBV30 and TRBJ1-5): SQTIHQWPATLVQPVGSPLSLECTVEGTSNPNLYWYRQAAGRGLQLLFYSVGIGQISSEVPQNLSASRPQDRQFILSSKKLLLSDSGFYLCAWSADSNQPQHFGDGTRLSIL.

The rearrangement uses TRBV7-9 and TRBJ1-5; the match to TRBD1 covers 8 bases. The CDR3 runs 13 residues. J lost 3 bases, V lost 10 bases, and 5 bases had no gene match. CDR1 and CDR2 from the germline V gene are SEHNR and FQNEAQ (reference sequence). The CDR3 bases are TGTGCCATTGGACAGGGCTACAATCAGCCCCAGCATTTT. Its protein product is CAIGQGYNQPQHF.

The V gene is TRBV6-5, the J gene TRBJ1-2, with D unresolved. Trimming pared 5 bases from V and 4 bases from J, leaving 14 bases between. The CDR3 extends over 14 amino acids. Germline V gene data show CDR1 as MNHEY and CDR2 as SVGAGI. The CDR3 DNA reads as TGTGCCAGCAGTCCCCCGGGAGGGCTCTATGGCTACACCTTC. Amino acids: CASSPPGGLYGYTF.

The chain uses TRBV7-2 and TRBJ1-2, with 8 nucleotides matching TRBD1. This CDR3 comprises 13 residues. J lost 4 bases, V lost 5 bases, and 3 bases had no gene match. The germline V gene has CDR1 SGHTA and CDR2 FQGNSA. The CDR3 sequence: CASSTTGGYGYTF. In DNA, the CDR3 is TGTGCCAGCAGCACCACAGGGGGCTATGGCTACACCTTC.

V and J are TRBV5-4 and TRBJ1-1, with unresolved D. V was trimmed by 5 bases and J by 1 base, leaving 12 bases between them. Germline lookup yields CDR1 SGHNT and CDR2 YYREEE (reference sequence). There are 14 residues in the CDR3. The DNA for the CDR3 is TGTGCCAGCAGGCATGAGGAGGGGAACACTGAAGCTTTCTTT. This translates into CASRHEEGNTEAFF.

The V and J genes are TRBV19 and TRBJ2-4, with 10 positions matching TRBD1. The ends lost 4 bases at V and 8 bases at J; junction bases unmatched: 5. The CDR3 consists of 14 residues. From germline, CDR1 is LNHDA and CDR2 SQIVND (reference sequence). DNA of the CDR3: TGTGCCAGTAGTAAAGGGACAGGGGAGGACATTCAGTACTTC. Amino acids: CASSKGTGEDIQYF.

There are a few counts of this clone. The chain couples TRBV2 to TRBJ2-5; 7 bases are shared with TRBD2. CDR1 is SNHLY and CDR2 is FYNNEI in the germline V gene. The CDR3 contains 12 residues. V trimming: 11 bases; J trimming: 3 bases; junction bases outside the gene matches: 6. CDR3 nucleotide sequence: TGTGCCGGGGGGACTACCGAAGAGACCCAGTACTTC. Translation gives CAGGTTEETQYF.

The CDR3 loop is CASRTGLEYEQYF. CDR3 sequence (DNA): TGTGCCAGCAGGACAGGGTTGGAGTACGAGCAGTACTTC. The chain joins TRBV28 to TRBJ2-7, with 7 bases matching TRBD1. CDR1 and CDR2 from the germline V gene are MDHEN and SYDVKM. Trimming at V came to 6 bases and at J to 4 bases, leaving 6 bases not matched to a gene. The CDR3 runs 13 residues.

The gene calls are TRBV4-3 and TRBJ1-2; TRBD1 agrees at 7 bases. Germline lookup yields CDR1 LGHNA and CDR2 YSLEER. V was clipped by 1 base and J by 5 bases; unmatched bases: 7. CDR3 length equals 15 residues. CDR3 coding DNA: TGCGCCAGCAGCCAAGGACAGGGACTAGGATATGGCTACACCTTC. It translates to CASSQGQGLGYGYTF.

This clone was recorded only once. The V and J genes are TRBV7-8 and TRBJ2-1; 16 nucleotides align to TRBD2. V trimming: 5 bases; J trimming: 11 bases; junction bases outside the gene matches: 3. CDR1 and CDR2 (germline): SGHVS, FQNEAQ. The CDR3 length is 14 residues. CDR3 DNA: TGTGCCAGCAGCCCGGGACTAGCGGGGGGGCAGCAGTTCTTC. It specifies CASSPGLAGGQQFF.

This sequence joins TRBV18 and TRBJ1-2; D unresolved. The V end was cut by 3 bases, the J end by 5 bases, with 22 bases between. Germline-derived CDR1 and CDR2 are KGHSH and LQKENI. CDR3 size: 17 residues. The CDR3 protein is CASSPGGGTLILYGYTF. CDR3 DNA sequence: TGTGCCAGCTCACCCGGAGGAGGCACCCTAATACTGTATGGCTACACCTTC.

The chain recombines TRBV28 with TRBJ2-7; 8 nucleotides align to TRBD1. This CDR3 is built from 15 residues. J gave up 3 bases and V 2 bases, and 6 bases lay outside the gene matches. Per the germline V gene, CDR1 is MDHEN and CDR2 is SYDVKM. CDR3 nucleotide sequence: TGTGCCAGCAGTTTAGCGGGGACAGGATACTACGAGCAGTACTTC. Translation gives CASSLAGTGYYEQYF.

This clone has just one count. V usage is TRBV15 and J usage is TRBJ1-5; 9 bases align to TRBD1. V lost 3 bases and J lost 3; bases outside the gene matches: 3. This CDR3 is 15 amino acids long. CDR1 and CDR2 from the germline V gene are LNHNV and YYDKDF (reference sequence). CDR3: CATSRDRGLNQPQHF. DNA of the CDR3: TGTGCCACCAGCAGGGACAGGGGCCTCAATCAGCCCCAGCATTTT.

The chain employs TRBV27 and TRBJ2-3; D may be TRBD2 (6 bases). CDR3 size: 16 residues. CDR1 and CDR2 from the germline V gene are MNHEY and SMNVEV (reference sequence). V lost 4 bases, J lost 1 base, and 15 bases lay in between. As DNA, the CDR3 is TGTGCCAGCAGTTCCCCCCGGGGGATCGGCACAGATACGCAGTATTTT. It codes for CASSSPRGIGTDTQYF.

V and J are TRBV4-2 and TRBJ2-4, with TRBD1 as a possible D gene (5 bases). The CDR3 is 17 amino acids. CDR1 LGHNA and CDR2 YNFKEQ come from the germline V gene. V was trimmed by 2 bases and J by 5 bases, leaving 19 bases between them. The CDR3: CASSQSSARGAENIQYF. The DNA for the CDR3 is TGTGCCAGCAGCCAAAGCTCGGCTAGGGGTGCGGAAAACATTCAGTACTTC.

This sequence joins TRBV29-1 and TRBJ2-7, with 11 bases matching TRBD1. V shed 4 bases, J shed 3 bases, and the junction held 5 bases outside the gene matches. CDR3 size: 14 residues. Germline CDR1 and CDR2: SQVTM and ANQGSEA. The CDR3 DNA sequence: TGCAGCGTTGCTGGGGACAGGGGGTTCTACGAGCAGTACTTC. Its protein product is CSVAGDRGFYEQYF.

The chain uses TRBV9 and TRBJ2-5; 10 bases align to TRBD2. The CDR3 spans 14 residues. Germline V gene sequence: CDR1 SGDLS, CDR2 YYNGEE. After removal of 4 bases from V and 5 bases from J, the junction contained 5 bases not matched to a gene. CDR3 nucleotide sequence: TGTGCCAGCAGCCCCACTAGCGGGGCTGAGACCCAGTACTTC. Translating gives CASSPTSGAETQYF.

The gene calls are TRBV7-2 and TRBJ2-7; D possibly corresponds to TRBD2 (6 bases). The V gene's germline CDR1 is SGHTA and CDR2 FQGNSA. This CDR3 is 13 amino acids long. V gave up 5 bases and J gave up 6 bases, with 14 bases separating them. The CDR3 DNA sequence: TGTGCCAGCAGCGAGGAGGGTGAATCCGAGCAGTACTTC. This gives the protein CASSEEGESEQYF.